This T cell receptor beta chain originates from a study of blood T cell repertoires in COVID-19. Profiling relied on immunoSEQ multiplex PCR, and the TCRdb table lists in-frame clones only, not all of them. The profile shows hundreds of thousands of clones, about 88% of them singletons. Germline lookup yields CDR1 LNHDA and CDR2 SQIVND (reference sequence). V lost 7 bases, J lost 2 bases, and 8 bases stayed unmatched. The CDR3 contains 15 residues. This chain uses TRBV19 with TRBJ1-5, with 7 bases identical to TRBD1. Sequencing was performed on PBMCs or T cells enriched from blood (not recorded which). The sequence was obtained from a woman aged 60-75 years in a cohort exposed to, infected with or recovered from COVID-19 (not recorded which). The CDR3 protein is CASTNPGTGNQPQHF. The CDR3, as DNA: TGTGCCAGTACCAACCCAGGGACAGGCAATCAGCCCCAGCATTTT.